The clone carrying this T cell receptor beta chain showed up just a few times. Libraries were prepared by immunoSEQ multiplex PCR; TCRdb keeps only in-frame clonotypes and omits some of them. Of fewer than 400,000 clones in the sample, roughly 90% were seen once. Germline-derived CDR1 and CDR2 are SGHRS and YFSETQ. The CDR3 extends over 15 amino acids. V lost 2 bases, J lost 3 bases, and 4 bases stayed unmatched. This entry belongs to a study of blood T cell repertoires in COVID-19. The sequenced material came from PBMCs or T cells enriched from blood (not recorded which). The source is a woman aged 25 to 45 who had been exposed to COVID-19. The rearrangement joins TRBV5-1 to TRBJ2-2; 7 bases map to TRBD1. CDR3: CASSLGTAYTGELFF. The DNA for the CDR3 is TGCGCCAGCAGCTTAGGGACAGCCTACACCGGGGAGCTGTTTTTT.